The TCR beta chain under discussion was sequenced for a study of low-dose radiotherapy and immunotherapy resistance in tumors. About the study: Cohort 1 patients were irradiated with 0.5 Gy fractions every 2 weeks to 6.5 Gy total. The treatment that patients received was intravenous nivolumab 240 mg every two weeks plus ipilimumab 1 mg/kg every six weeks. Daily, from cycle 1 day 1 and for four cycles, patients took oral aspirin 300 mg.

Priming of first-strand cDNA relied on TRAV- and TRBV-specific primers (covering alpha and beta chains). A roughly 20-cycle PCR with a constant-region primer and V-primer adapter amplified TCRs. TCRdb re-derived calls from the reads in MiXCR, one entry per CDR3 protein. The table records 30,000 or so distinct CDR3 sequences, 45% to 55% of them present only once. Regarding time point: after trial treatment. Treatment specified: LDRT plus nivolumab, ipilimumab, low-dose cyclophosphamide and aspirin (RACIN trial). The study gave donors nivolumab, ipilimumab, aspirin, low-dose cyclophosphamide and low-dose radiotherapy. This clonotype has at least ten counts. Germline CDR1 reads MNHEY; CDR2 reads SVGEGT. CDR3 length equals 15 residues. Trimming cost V 0 bases and J 1 base, with 7 bases left between them.

The chain has TRBV6-2 or TRBV6-3 and TRBJ1-5, with no clear D. The TCR was taken from a male donor with gallbladder cancer. Material: PBMCs, obtained after low-dose radiotherapy plus immunotherapy. The CDR3 DNA follows: TGTGCCAGCAGTTACTCGGACTCCAGCAATCAGCCCCAGCATTTT. Protein product: CASSYSDSSNQPQHF.